This T cell receptor (beta chain) is from a study of T and B cells in COVID-19 patients. For the study at large: The recovered patients had mostly mild to moderate COVID-19 with outpatient management. Active-infection patients were older, median roughly 67 years, than recovered patients, median around 35 years. Critical illness requiring mechanical ventilation or extracorporeal membrane oxygenation affected three fifths of the roughly 20 active-infection patients.

The germline V gene encodes CDR1 SQVTM and CDR2 ANQGSEA. CDR3 length: 13 amino acids. Overall study findings and caveats: Of 2,000 to 2,500 TCR clusters found only in the recovered cohort, a few dozen had low generation probability.

This clonotype qualifies as medium-sized. The target antigen is unknown. Mismatch with germline at one junction end may stem from a read error. Each TRB amplification used roughly 220-550 ng of genomic DNA from blood. Multiplex PCR with BIOMED2 TRB-A/B primer pools amplified TRB rearrangements. TCRdb passed the multiplex PCR reads through MiXCR, listing each CDR3 protein once. The table shows about 11,000 distinct CDR3 sequences, with 33% occurring only once. The rearrangement joins TRBV29-1 to TRBJ1-6; no firm D call. The sequence was obtained from a human donor with active COVID-19. Sequences were obtained from blood. The DNA of the CDR3 is TGCAGCGTTGGAGGCTCCAATAATTCACCCCTCCACTTT. Translation gives CSVGGSNNSPLHF.